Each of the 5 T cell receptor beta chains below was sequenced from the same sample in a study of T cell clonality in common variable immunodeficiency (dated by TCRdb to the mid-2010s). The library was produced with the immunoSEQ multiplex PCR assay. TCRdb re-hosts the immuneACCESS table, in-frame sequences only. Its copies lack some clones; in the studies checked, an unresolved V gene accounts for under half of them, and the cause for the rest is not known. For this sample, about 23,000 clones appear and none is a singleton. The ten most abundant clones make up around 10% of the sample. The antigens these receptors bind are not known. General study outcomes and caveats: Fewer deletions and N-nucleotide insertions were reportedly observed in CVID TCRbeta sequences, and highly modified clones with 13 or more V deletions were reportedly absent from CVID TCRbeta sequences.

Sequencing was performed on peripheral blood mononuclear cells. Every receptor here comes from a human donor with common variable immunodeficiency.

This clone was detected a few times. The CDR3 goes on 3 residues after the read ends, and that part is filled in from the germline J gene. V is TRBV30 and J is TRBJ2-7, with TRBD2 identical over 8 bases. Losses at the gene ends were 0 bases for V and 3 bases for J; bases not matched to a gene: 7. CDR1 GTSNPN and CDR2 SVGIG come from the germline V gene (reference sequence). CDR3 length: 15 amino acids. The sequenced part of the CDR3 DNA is TGTGCCTGGAGTGTAGCCGGGAGCGGGAGCTACGAG. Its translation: CAWSVAGSGSYE. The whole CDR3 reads CAWSVAGSGSYEQYF.

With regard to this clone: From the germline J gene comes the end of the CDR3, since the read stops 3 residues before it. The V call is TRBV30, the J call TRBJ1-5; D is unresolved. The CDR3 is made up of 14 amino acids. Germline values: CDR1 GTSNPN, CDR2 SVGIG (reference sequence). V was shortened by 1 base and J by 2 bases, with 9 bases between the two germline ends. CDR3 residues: CAWSGAHRNQPQHF. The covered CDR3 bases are TGTGCCTGGAGTGGGGCTCACCGCAATCAGCCC.

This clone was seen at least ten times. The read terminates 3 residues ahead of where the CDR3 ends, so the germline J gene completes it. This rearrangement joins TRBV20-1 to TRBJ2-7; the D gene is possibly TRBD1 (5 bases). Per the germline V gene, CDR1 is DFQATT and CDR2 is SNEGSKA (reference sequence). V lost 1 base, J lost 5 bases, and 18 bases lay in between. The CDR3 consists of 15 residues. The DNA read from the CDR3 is TGCAGTGCTAGAGTTCAGGGCAGGGCTGGGAACGAG. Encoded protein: CSARVQGRAGNE. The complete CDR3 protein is CSARVQGRAGNEQYF.

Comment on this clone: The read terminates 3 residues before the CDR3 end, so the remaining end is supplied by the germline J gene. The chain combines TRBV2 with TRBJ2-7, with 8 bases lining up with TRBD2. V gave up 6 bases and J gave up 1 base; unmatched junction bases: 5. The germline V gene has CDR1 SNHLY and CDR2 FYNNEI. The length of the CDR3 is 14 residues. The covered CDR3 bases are TGTGCCAGCAGAAAGCGGGAGACTTCCTACGAG. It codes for CASRKRETSYE. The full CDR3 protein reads CASRKRETSYEQYF.

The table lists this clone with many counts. CDR3: CASKIQGAANEKLFF. Incomplete CDR3 DNA: TGTGCCAGCAAGATTCAGGGGGCAGCTAATGAAAAA. The genes are TRBV2 and TRBJ1-4, with 8 bases aligning to TRBD1. The CDR3 end is not reached by the read, which stops 3 residues before it; the germline J gene fills it in. Germline CDR1 SNHLY, CDR2 FYNNEI. V shed 7 bases, J shed 3 bases, and the junction held 7 bases outside the gene matches. This CDR3 spans 15 amino acids.